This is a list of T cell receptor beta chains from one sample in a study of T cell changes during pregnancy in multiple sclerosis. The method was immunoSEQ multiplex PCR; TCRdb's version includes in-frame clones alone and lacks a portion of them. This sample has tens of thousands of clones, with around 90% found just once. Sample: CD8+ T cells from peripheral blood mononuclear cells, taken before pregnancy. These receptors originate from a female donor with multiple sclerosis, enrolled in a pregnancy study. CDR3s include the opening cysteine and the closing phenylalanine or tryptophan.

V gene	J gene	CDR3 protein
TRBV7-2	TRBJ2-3	CASRRLAGGTDTQYF
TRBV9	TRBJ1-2	CASSLGQNYGYTF
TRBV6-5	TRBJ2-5	CASSYGAGGIQETQYF
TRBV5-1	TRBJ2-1	CASSFLTPRTSGGDGDEQFF
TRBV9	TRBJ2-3	CASSVPKEVPPGTSTDTQYF
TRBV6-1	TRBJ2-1	CASSPGSVYNEQFF
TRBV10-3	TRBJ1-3	CAISERLGGFSGNTIYF
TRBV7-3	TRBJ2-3	CASSSPMDSSDTQYF
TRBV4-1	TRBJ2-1	CASRNGRGNEQFF
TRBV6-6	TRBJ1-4	CASSYGEKLFF
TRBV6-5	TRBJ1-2	CASSYSISLNYGYTF
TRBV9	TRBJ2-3	CASSVVERGATDTQYF
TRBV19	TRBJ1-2	CASQIGDWKDGYTF
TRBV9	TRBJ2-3	CASSVVEASTDTQYF
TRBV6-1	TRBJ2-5	CASRARGQETQYF
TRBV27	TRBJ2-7	CASSFGTGPYEQYF
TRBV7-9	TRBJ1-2	CASSLHADSPYYGYTF
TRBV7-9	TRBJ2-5	CASSPRTGTIETQYF
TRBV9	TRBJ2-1	CASSPTGSLTGEQFF
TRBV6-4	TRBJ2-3	CASSDSSSGGSPQYF
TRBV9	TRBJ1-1	CASSVVPPHRNTEAFF
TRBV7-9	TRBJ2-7	CASSPREGSDEQYF
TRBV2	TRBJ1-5	CASSEALQSLRANQPQHF
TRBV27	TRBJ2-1	CASSLTDSSYNEQFF
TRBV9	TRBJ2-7	CASSVGTSGDEQYF
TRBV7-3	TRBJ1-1	CASSDWDTMNTEAFF
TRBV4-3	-	CASSHRTTTYEQYF
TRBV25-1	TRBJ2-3	CASSEYFLAGGRDTQYF
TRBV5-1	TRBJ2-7	CASSYDNEQYF
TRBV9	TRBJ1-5	CASSVAGGNQPQHF
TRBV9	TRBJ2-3	CASSPHSGSITDTQYF
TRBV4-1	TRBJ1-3	CASSQVGATGNTIYF
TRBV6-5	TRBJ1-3	CASIPRGRGNTIYF
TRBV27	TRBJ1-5	CASAWYRGEPQHF
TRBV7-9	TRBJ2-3	CASTLGADTQYF
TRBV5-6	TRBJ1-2	CASSLGLGTPTALGYGYTF
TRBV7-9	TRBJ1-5	CASSTDSFNQPQHF
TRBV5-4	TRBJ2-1	CAGTGGDEVQFF
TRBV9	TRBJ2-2	CASSSQTGGTTGELFF
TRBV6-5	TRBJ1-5	CASRSDRGGPQHF
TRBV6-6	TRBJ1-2	CASSYSEGGYGYTF
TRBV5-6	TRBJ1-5	CASSWGGNQPQHF
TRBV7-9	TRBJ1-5	CASSLASNQPQHF
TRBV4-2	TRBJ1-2	CASRGVGAGGVDYGYTF
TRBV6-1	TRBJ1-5	CASKATGGQPQHF
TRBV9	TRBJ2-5	CASSGGGGGETQYF
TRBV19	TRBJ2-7	CASSWVAGDNEQYF
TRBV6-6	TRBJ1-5	CASSYPPGVGQPQHF
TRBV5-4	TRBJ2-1	CASSIPSGEQFF
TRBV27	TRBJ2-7	CASSRGQGNYEQYF
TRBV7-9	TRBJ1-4	CASSPQGFEKLFF
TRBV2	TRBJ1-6	CASSWEPGQGNSPLHF